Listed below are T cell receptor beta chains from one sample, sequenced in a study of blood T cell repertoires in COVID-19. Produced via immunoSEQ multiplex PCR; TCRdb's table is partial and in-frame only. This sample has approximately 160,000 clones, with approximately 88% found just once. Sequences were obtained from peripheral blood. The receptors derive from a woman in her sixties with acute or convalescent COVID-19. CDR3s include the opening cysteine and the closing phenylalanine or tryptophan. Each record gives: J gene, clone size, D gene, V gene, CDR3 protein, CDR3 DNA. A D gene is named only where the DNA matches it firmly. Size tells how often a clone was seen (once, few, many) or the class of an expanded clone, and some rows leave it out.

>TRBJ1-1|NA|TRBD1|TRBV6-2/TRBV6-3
CASSYSAWDRGKAFF
TGTGCCAGCAGTTACTCGGCCTGGGACAGGGGGAAAGCTTTCTTT
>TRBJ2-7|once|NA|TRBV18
CASSPRPTGEQYF
TGTGCCAGCTCACCACGTCCGACGGGGGAGCAGTACTTC
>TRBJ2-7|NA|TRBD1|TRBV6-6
CASTPGQGNYEQYF
TGTGCCAGCACTCCGGGACAGGGAAACTACGAGCAGTACTTC
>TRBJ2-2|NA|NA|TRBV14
CASSQAEVAVTGELFF
TGTGCCAGCAGCCAAGCGGAGGTAGCGGTCACCGGGGAGCTGTTTTTT
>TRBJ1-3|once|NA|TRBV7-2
CASSLGQASSGNTIYF
TGTGCCAGCAGCTTAGGACAGGCGAGCTCTGGAAACACCATATATTTT
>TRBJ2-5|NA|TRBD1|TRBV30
CAWSRDRGETQYF
TGTGCCTGGAGTCGGGACAGGGGAGAGACCCAGTACTTC
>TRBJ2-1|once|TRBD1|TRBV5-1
CASSGDRGFNEQFF
TGCGCCAGCAGCGGCGACAGGGGATTCAATGAGCAGTTCTTC
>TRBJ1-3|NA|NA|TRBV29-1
CSARDSGGNTIYF
TGCAGCGCAAGGGACTCTGGTGGAAACACCATATATTTT
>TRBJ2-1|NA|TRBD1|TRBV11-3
CASSLATGAYNEQFF
TGTGCCAGCAGCTTAGCTACAGGGGCCTACAATGAGCAGTTCTTC
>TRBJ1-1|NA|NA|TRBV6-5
CASSPGYTEAFF
TGTGCCAGCAGTCCAGGGTATACTGAAGCTTTCTTT
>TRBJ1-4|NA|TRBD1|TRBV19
CASSVSGTGDEKLFF
TGTGCCAGTAGTGTATCCGGGACAGGGGATGAAAAACTGTTTTTT
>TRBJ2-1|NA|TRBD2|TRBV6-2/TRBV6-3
CASSYPLTGLAGNGEQFF
TGTGCCAGCAGTTACCCCCTGACGGGACTAGCGGGTAACGGTGAGCAGTTCTTC
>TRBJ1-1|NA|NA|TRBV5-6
CASSFGGNTEAFF
TGTGCCAGCAGCTTCGGGGGGAACACTGAAGCTTTCTTT
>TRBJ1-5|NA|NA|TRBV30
CAWARSSNQPQHF
TGTGCCTGGGCCCGGAGCAGCAATCAGCCCCAGCATTTT
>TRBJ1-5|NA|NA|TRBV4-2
CASSQDWGQNNQPQHF
TGTGCCAGCAGCCAAGATTGGGGGCAGAACAATCAGCCCCAGCATTTT
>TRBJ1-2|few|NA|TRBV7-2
CASSSGQNYGYTF
TGTGCCAGCAGCTCCGGACAGAACTATGGCTACACCTTC
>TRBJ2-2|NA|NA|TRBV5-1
CASSLLPGEAGELFF
TGCGCCAGCAGCTTGCTTCCTGGAGAGGCCGGGGAGCTGTTTTTT
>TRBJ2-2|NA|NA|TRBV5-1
CASRTSHLTDLHTGELFF
TGCGCCAGCCGAACCTCGCACCTTACAGATCTTCACACCGGGGAGCTGTTTTTT
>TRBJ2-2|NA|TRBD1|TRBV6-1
CASSEGTGGRGELFF
TGTGCCAGCAGTGAAGGGACAGGGGGCCGCGGGGAGCTGTTTTTT
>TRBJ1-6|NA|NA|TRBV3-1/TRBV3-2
CASSQAHRENSPLHF
TGTGCCAGCAGCCAAGCCCACAGGGAGAATTCACCCCTCCACTTT
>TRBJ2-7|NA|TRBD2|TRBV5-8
CASSPTSGGPSPYEQYF
TGTGCCAGCAGCCCCACTAGCGGGGGGCCCTCGCCCTACGAGCAGTACTTC
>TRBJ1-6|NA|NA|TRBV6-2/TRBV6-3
CASSYASSYNSPLHF
TGTGCCAGCAGTTACGCGAGCTCCTATAATTCACCCCTCCACTTT
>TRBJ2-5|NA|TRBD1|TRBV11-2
CASSSGQGHQETQYF
TGTGCCAGCAGCTCGGGACAGGGTCACCAAGAGACCCAGTACTTC
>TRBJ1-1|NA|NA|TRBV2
CASRTGENTEAFF
TGTGCCAGCAGGACAGGCGAGAACACTGAAGCTTTCTTT
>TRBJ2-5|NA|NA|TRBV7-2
CASSSGPLAPETQYF
TGTGCCAGCAGCTCCGGACCCCTAGCACCAGAGACCCAGTACTTC
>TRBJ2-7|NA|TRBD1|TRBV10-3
CATAGTGSSYEQYF
TGTGCCACCGCCGGGACAGGGAGCTCCTACGAGCAGTACTTC
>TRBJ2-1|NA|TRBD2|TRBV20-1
CSASKLAGSYNEQFF
TGCAGTGCTAGTAAACTAGCGGGGTCGTACAATGAGCAGTTCTTC
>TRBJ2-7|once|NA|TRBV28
CASSRDSYEQYF
TGTGCCAGCAGTCGGGATTCCTACGAGCAGTACTTC
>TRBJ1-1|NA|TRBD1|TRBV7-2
CASSLGQGPNTEAFF
TGTGCCAGCAGCTTAGGACAGGGGCCTAACACTGAAGCTTTCTTT
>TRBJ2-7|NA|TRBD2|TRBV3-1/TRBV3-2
CASSLRTSGGTYEQYF
TGTGCCAGCAGCCTTCGGACTAGCGGGGGTACCTACGAGCAGTACTTC
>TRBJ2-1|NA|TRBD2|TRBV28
CASIKAGSYNEQFF
TGTGCCAGCATAAAAGCGGGGAGCTACAATGAGCAGTTCTTC
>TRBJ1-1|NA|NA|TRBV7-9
CASSFSGQEAFF
TGTGCCAGCAGCTTTTCCGGACAGGAAGCTTTCTTT
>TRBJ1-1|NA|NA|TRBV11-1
CASSLDPRAGAFF
TGTGCCAGCAGCTTAGACCCGCGTGCTGGAGCTTTCTTT
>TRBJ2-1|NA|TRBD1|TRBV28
CASSSPSQGPGEQFF
TGTGCCAGCAGTTCCCCTTCACAGGGGCCGGGTGAGCAGTTCTTC
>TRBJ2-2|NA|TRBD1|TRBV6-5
CASNGQANTGELFF
TGTGCCAGCAACGGACAGGCTAACACCGGGGAGCTGTTTTTT
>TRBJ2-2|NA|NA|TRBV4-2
CASSQESGINTGELFF
TGTGCCAGCAGCCAAGAGTCAGGGATTAACACCGGGGAGCTGTTTTTT
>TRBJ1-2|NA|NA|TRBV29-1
CSVEGGGGGNTF
TGCAGCGTTGAAGGAGGAGGCGGGGGCAACACCTTC
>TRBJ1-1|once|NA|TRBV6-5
CASSYHTGTTEAFF
TGTGCCAGCAGTTACCATACAGGGACCACTGAAGCTTTCTTT
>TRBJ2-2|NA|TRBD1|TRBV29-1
CSVAAGGRYTGELFF
TGCAGCGTGGCTGCAGGGGGCAGGTACACCGGGGAGCTGTTTTTT
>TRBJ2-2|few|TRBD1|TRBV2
CATSRGTGELFF
TGTGCCACCTCCAGGGGGACCGGGGAGCTGTTTTTT
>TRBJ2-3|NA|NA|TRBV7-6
CASSPRGPQGGDTQYF
TGTGCCAGCAGCCCCAGGGGACCCCAGGGGGGAGATACGCAGTATTTT
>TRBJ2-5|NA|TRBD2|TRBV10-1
CASSDGTSGETQYF
TGCGCCAGCAGCGATGGGACTAGCGGAGAGACCCAGTACTTC
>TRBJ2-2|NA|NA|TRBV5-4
CASSFPGANTGELFF
TGTGCCAGCAGCTTCCCGGGGGCGAACACCGGGGAGCTGTTTTTT
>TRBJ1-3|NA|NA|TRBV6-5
CATARGASGNTIYF
TGTGCCACCGCCCGTGGGGCATCGGGAAACACCATATATTTT
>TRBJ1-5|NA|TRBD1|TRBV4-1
CASSQEARQGVNQPQHF
TGCGCCAGCAGCCAAGAGGCTAGGCAGGGGGTCAATCAGCCCCAGCATTTT
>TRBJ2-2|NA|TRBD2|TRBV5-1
CASSNSGVTGELFF
TGCGCCAGCAGCAATAGCGGGGTTACCGGGGAGCTGTTTTTT
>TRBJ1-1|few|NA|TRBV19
CASSIAGTEAFF
TGTGCCAGTAGTATAGCCGGGACTGAAGCTTTCTTT
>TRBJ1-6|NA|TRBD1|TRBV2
CASSKTGGYNSPLHF
TGTGCCAGCAGTAAGACAGGGGGCTATAATTCACCCCTCCACTTT
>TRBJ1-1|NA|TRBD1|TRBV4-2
CASSRDRGGNTEAFF
TGTGCCAGCAGCCGCGACAGGGGAGGGAACACTGAAGCTTTCTTT
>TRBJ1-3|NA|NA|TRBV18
CASSPQSGVGSGNTIYF
TGTGCCAGCTCACCACAATCCGGGGTAGGATCTGGAAACACCATATATTTT
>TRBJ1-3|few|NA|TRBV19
CASRLFGDPRNTIYF
TGTGCCAGTAGGCTATTCGGGGATCCAAGAAACACCATATATTTT
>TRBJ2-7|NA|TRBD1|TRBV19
CASSTRTGASYEQYF
TGTGCCAGTAGTACCAGGACAGGCGCCTCCTACGAGCAGTACTTC
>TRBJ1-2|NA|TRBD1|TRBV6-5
CASRAGGGIYGYTF
TGTGCCAGCAGGGCAGGGGGAGGTATCTATGGCTACACCTTC
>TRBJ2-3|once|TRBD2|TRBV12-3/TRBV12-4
CASHPGGDTQYF
TGTGCCAGCCACCCGGGGGGGGATACGCAGTATTTT